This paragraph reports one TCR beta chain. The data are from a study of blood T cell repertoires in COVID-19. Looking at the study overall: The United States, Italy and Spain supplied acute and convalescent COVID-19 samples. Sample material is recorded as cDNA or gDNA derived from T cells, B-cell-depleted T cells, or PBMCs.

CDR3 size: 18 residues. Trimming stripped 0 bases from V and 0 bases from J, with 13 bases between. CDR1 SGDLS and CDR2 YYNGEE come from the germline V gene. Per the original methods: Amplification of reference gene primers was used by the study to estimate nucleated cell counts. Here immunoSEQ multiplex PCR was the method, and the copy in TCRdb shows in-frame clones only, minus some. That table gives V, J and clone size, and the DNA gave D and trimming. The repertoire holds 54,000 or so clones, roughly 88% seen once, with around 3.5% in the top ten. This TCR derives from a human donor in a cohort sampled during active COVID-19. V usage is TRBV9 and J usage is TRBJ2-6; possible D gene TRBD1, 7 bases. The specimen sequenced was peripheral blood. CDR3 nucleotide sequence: TGTGCCAGCAGCGTAGGCGGGACAGCTCTCTCTGGGGCCAACGTCCTGACTTTC. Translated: CASSVGGTALSGANVLTF.